The subject of this entry is one T cell receptor beta chain. Measured with immunoSEQ multiplex PCR; TCRdb has only the in-frame clones, and not every one. This sample has over 110,000 clones, with roughly four fifths found just once. The sample is drawn from a study of cytomegalovirus exposure and HLA in healthy donors. The ends were cut back, 0 bases at V and 2 bases at J, with 7 bases in the middle. The CDR3 totals 14 residues. From germline, CDR1 is SGHNT and CDR2 YYREEE (reference sequence). Sequences were obtained from PBMCs. The TCR was taken from a woman aged 25 to 39 in good health and CMV-seronegative. The chain is built from TRBV5-4 and TRBJ2-3; D is ambiguous. The CDR3 region is CASSLDLSTDTQYF. The CDR3 DNA is TGTGCCAGCAGCTTGGATCTATCCACAGATACGCAGTATTTT.